The T cell receptor (beta chain) described here comes from a study of CD8 T cells in ankylosing spondylitis. With V trimmed by 6 bases and J by 3 bases, 19 bases remained unmatched. The CDR3 is 19 amino acids. The germline CDR1 and CDR2 sequences are SGHVS and FQNEAQ. MiXCR was run by TCRdb on the 5' RACE reads, yielding one entry per CDR3 protein. The data show 300,000 to 400,000 distinct CDR3 sequences, with around a tenth seen just once and about 10% held by the top ten. This clonotype occurred many times. The V call is TRBV7-8, the J call TRBJ1-5; the match to TRBD1 covers 8 bases. The TCR sequence derives from a female donor with ankylosing spondylitis or in good health (not recorded which). Sequenced input: blood, either unsorted or a sorted T cell fraction (not recorded which). The CDR3 protein is CASRSTAGTGANDNQPQHF. CDR3 nucleotides: TGTGCCAGCAGATCGACAGCCGGGACAGGAGCAAATGACAATCAGCCCCAGCATTTT.